Listed here are 5 T cell receptor beta chains from one sample, sequenced in a study of blood T cells in healthy people across ages. Combining a sample-barcoded 5' primer with a J-beta primer mix, a second PCR ran for roughly 7 to 12 cycles. TCRdb re-called the 5' RACE reads with MiXCR, one entry per CDR3 protein. The data contain 1,500,000 or so distinct CDR3 sequences, roughly 43% of them singletons. Sequenced material: blood. All receptors derive from a woman aged 18-29 years in good health.

V and J are TRBV6-2 or TRBV6-3 and TRBJ2-1; TRBD2 matches 13 bases. Germline V gives CDR1 MNHEY, CDR2 SVGEGT. The CDR3 loop spans 15 amino acids. J gave up 12 bases and V 5 bases, and 10 bases lay outside the gene matches. Here the CDR3 reads CASSNRLAGGLRQFF. CDR3 DNA: TGTGCCAGCAGTAATCGACTAGCGGGAGGCCTTAGGCAGTTCTTC.

This clonotype turned up a few times. CDR3 protein: CASSNIGTPYNEQFF. The CDR3 DNA sequence: TGTGCCAGCAGTAATATTGGGACACCCTACAATGAGCAGTTCTTC. The J gene is TRBJ2-1, the V gene TRBV25-1; TRBD1 might be the D (6 bases). This CDR3 is built from 15 residues. From germline, CDR1 is MGHDK and CDR2 SYGVNS. Trimming took off 5 bases at V and 2 bases at J, with 13 bases between the two ends.

The chain combines TRBV4-2 with TRBJ2-5; perhaps TRBD2 as D (6 bases). V was cut by 0 bases and J by 4 bases, with 12 bases left in between. This CDR3 has 15 residues. The germline gives CDR1 LGHNA, CDR2 YNFKEQ. CDR3 coding DNA: TGTGCCAGCAGCCAAGATTGCGCGGGAAGAGAGACCCAGTACTTC. This sequence encodes CASSQDCAGRETQYF.

This chain links TRBV5-5 with TRBJ2-1; no firm D call. Trimming shortened V by 3 bases and J by 5 bases, and 15 bases separated the two germline ends. The CDR3 loop spans 15 amino acids. Germline lookup yields CDR1 SGHKS and CDR2 YYEKEE (reference sequence). The CDR3 region has the DNA TGTGCCAGCAGCTCGGCGTTGGCCTACAACAATGAGCAGTTCTTC. Translating it yields CASSSALAYNNEQFF.

This clonotype was counted between two and nine times. The CDR3 protein is CASSYNRRNTEAFF. In nucleotides, the CDR3 is TGTGCCAGCAGTTACAACAGGAGGAACACTGAAGCTTTCTTT. V usage is TRBV12-3 or TRBV12-4 and J usage is TRBJ1-1; D might be TRBD1 (5 bases). The V end lost 4 bases, the J end lost 1 base, and 10 bases lay between the germline ends. This CDR3 region has 14 residues.